Reported below is one T cell receptor (beta chain). Its antigen remains unknown. From 5'RACE with constant-segment primers came TCR alpha and TCR beta cDNA libraries that carried sample barcodes and UMIs. Using its own MiXCR run on the 5' RACE reads, TCRdb lists one record per CDR3 protein. The sample shows around 450,000 distinct CDR3 sequences, more than 20% of them seen only once. The CDR3 has 14 residues. Germline V CDR1 and CDR2: LGHNA, YSLEER. Unmatched junction bases numbered 3, after V lost 4 bases and J lost 0 bases. This record belongs to a study of T-cell memory formation after mild COVID-19. General study findings and limits: Pre-infection memory harbored some responding clones, suggesting cross-reactive memory joined.

The material sequenced was PBMCs or a T cell subset sorted from them (not recorded which). The chain links TRBV4-3 to TRBJ2-7, with 7 bases that match TRBD2. The receptor's source is an adult woman who had mild COVID-19 (a few samples of this study predate the infection). Cell type and time point are not known. The CDR3 region is CASSPLAASYEQYF. DNA for the CDR3: TGCGCCAGCAGCCCCCTAGCGGCCTCCTACGAGCAGTACTTC.